The following is a TCR beta chain sequence with its context. Which antigen it targets is not known. No clone much larger than this one lies a single base away; base qualities are absent. Preparation of the library involved the immunoSEQ multiplex PCR assay. For most patients, genomic DNA was isolated using the Qiagen DNeasy Blood and Tissue Kit and was shipped frozen to Adaptive Biotechnologies for TCR sequencing. For most patients, high-throughput TCR-beta CDR3 sequencing of genomic DNA was performed by Adaptive Biotechnologies. On the study's bioinformatics: TCR sequencing data were retrieved from Adaptive's ImmunoSEQ software for around 18 patients, whereas three other patients were processed with MiXCR and VDJtools. CD4 versus CD8 sorting errors were corrected by removing sequences found in both subsets at a frequency ratio below 5:1. CDR3 nucleotide sequences shared between donor and recipient were removed because their origin could not be assigned. At least 2-fold expansion over unstimulated cells and a minimum CFSE-low frequency of 0.002% (template counts) or 0.001% (read counts) were required for clones to be classified as alloreactive. Clones detected in sequenced pre-transplant spleen, lymph node, or MLR CFSE-low populations of the donor or recipient were defined as mappable. The cumulative frequency of alloreactive clones was calculated as a percentage of all sequences, weighted by copy number. TCRdb stores this immuneACCESS table with in-frame sequences only. Part of the clones is absent; in the studies checked, under half of the shortfall reflects unresolved V genes, and no reason is known for the rest. V, J and clone size derive from that table, while D and trimming were established from the DNA sequence. This sample has over 100,000 clones in its table, and 85% to 95% of those were observed once. Around 0.12% of the sample belongs to the ten largest clones.

The time point label here, explained by the study, means: cells obtained before transplantation from donor or recipient. CD3+CD4+ and CD3+CD8+ populations were FACS-sorted from unstimulated pre-transplant donor and recipient cells taken from spleen or lymph nodes. The data stem from a study of graft-versus-host responses after intestinal transplantation (dated by TCRdb to the early 2020s). Concerning the study at large: Multivisceral, liver-intestinal, or isolated intestinal transplants were received by the recipients. After intestinal transplantation, graft-versus-host and host-versus-graft alloreactive T cell clones were followed in the graft, circulation and bone marrow using bulk TCR-beta CDR3 sequencing. Alloreactive clones were identified by sequencing pre-transplant mixed lymphocyte reaction products and comparing these products with unstimulated pre-transplant donor and recipient T cells. Every recipient was given anti-thymocyte globulin induction, then maintenance tacrolimus and steroids for approximately 3 years. The cohort enrolled some 25 intestinal transplant recipients including one retransplant, and a few patients lacking pretransplant specimens were excluded. A peak of at least 4% donor T cells among recipient peripheral blood mononuclear cells was the definition used for donor T cell macrochimerism. Samples from three later patients were sequenced in-house on an Illumina MiSeq with MiXCR processing rather than by the commercial service.

V lost 2 bases and J lost 4 bases; the stretch between them is 3 bases long. The CDR3 holds 11 amino acids from the cysteine to the phenylalanine. Just the 33-base CDR3 DNA is kept, in frame starting at base 1. Based on the germline V gene, the CDR1 and CDR2 sequences are MNHNS and SASEGT. Broad study findings and their caveats: The conclusions were limited by the relatively low number and heterogeneity of the intestinal transplant patients. In patients with donor T cell macrochimerism, the allografts had high GvH to HvG T cell clonal ratios. Peak levels of circulating GvH clones were associated with declines in HvG clones early after transplant. GvH clones turned up in recipient bone marrow, with some appearing earlier in ileal mucosa or blood, a pattern consistent with an intestinal mucosal origin.

The chain is encoded by TRBV6-1 joined to TRBJ2-7, with the D segment identity uncertain. Sequencing was performed on unstimulated CD4+ T cells sorted from spleen or lymph node cells, taken before intestinal transplant. The receptor was isolated from a human donor who received an intestinal transplant. The DNA sequence reads TGTGCCAGCAGTGAATGGTACGAGCAGTACTTC. The translation is CASSEWYEQYF.